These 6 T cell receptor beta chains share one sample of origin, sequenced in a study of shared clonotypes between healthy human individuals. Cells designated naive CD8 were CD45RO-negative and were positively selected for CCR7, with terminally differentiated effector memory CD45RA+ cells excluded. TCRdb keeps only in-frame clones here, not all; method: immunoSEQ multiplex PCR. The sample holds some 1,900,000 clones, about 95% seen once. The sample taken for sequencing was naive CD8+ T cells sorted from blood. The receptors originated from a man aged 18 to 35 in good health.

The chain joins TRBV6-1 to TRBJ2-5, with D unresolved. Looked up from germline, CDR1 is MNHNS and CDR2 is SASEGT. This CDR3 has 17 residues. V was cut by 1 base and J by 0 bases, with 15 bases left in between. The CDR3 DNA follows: TGTGCCAGCAGTGAAGTGTTCCTGGCCGGGTACCAAGAGACCCAGTACTTC. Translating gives CASSEVFLAGYQETQYF.

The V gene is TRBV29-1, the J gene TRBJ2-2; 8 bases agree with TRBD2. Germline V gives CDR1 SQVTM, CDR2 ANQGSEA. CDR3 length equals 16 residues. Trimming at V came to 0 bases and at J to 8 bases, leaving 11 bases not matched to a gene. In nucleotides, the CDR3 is TGCAGCGTTGAAGATCTATTCGGGACTAGTTCTGGGGAGCTGTTTTTT. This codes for CSVEDLFGTSSGELFF.

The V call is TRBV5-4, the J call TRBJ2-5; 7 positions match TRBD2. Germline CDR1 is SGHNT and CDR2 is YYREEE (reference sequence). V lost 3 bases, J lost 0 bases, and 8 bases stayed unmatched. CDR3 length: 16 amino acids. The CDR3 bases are TGTGCCAGCAGCTACGGGATGGGGGGGGACCAAGAGACCCAGTACTTC. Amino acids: CASSYGMGGDQETQYF.

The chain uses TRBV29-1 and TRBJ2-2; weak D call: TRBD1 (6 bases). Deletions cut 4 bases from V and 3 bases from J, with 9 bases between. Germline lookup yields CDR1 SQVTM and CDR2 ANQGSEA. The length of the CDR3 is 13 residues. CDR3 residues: CSVVRTDTGELFF. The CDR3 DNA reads TGCAGCGTTGTACGGACAGACACCGGGGAGCTGTTTTTT.

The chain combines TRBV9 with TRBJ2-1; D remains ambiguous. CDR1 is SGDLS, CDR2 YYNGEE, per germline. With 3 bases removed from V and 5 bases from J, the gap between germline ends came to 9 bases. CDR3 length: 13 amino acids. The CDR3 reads CASSGVNHNEQFF. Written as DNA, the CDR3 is TGTGCCAGCAGCGGAGTTAACCACAATGAGCAGTTCTTC.

In DNA form, the CDR3 reads TGTGCCAGCAGCGAAGGGACAGGGGGCTCTAATGAAAAACTGTTTTTT. Amino acids: CASSEGTGGSNEKLFF. The rearrangement links TRBV9 to TRBJ1-4; 12 bases map to TRBD1. This CDR3 region has 16 residues. Germline assignment: CDR1 SGDLS and CDR2 YYNGEE. The J segment lost 3 bases and the V segment lost 3 bases, leaving 3 bases of the junction unmatched. The full variable domain, rest sourced from reference TRBV9 and TRBJ1-4, is DSGVTQTPKHLITATGQRVTLRCSPRSGDLSVYWYQQSLDQGLQFLIQYYNGEERAKGNILERFSAQQFPDLHSELNLSSLELGDSALYFCASSEGTGGSNEKLFFGSGTQLSVL.